The 10 T cell receptor beta chains listed next were all sequenced from one sample in a study of control samples from healthy donors and cancer patients. Generated by immunoSEQ multiplex PCR, the TCRdb table keeps only in-frame clones and is missing some. The profile covers about 120,000 clones, with 75% to 90% appearing a single time and about 1.1% taken by the ten largest. The sequenced sample was PBMCs. The receptors were gathered from a woman aged 45-65 years with colorectal cancer.

The CDR3, as DNA: TGTGCCAGCAGCTCCGCGGGTCTGGGCTACAATGAGCAGTTCTTC. It translates to CASSSAGLGYNEQFF. This chain uses TRBV11-2 with TRBJ2-1; D is perhaps TRBD2 (5 bases). The CDR3 has 15 amino acids. Germline lookup yields CDR1 SGHAT and CDR2 FQNNGV. V lost 4 bases and J lost 3, with 13 bases in between.

This chain connects TRBV19 to TRBJ1-5; tentative D call: TRBD1 (6 bases). V lost 4 bases to trimming and J lost 6 bases, with 13 bases between them. CDR1 is LNHDA, CDR2 SQIVND, per germline (reference sequence). This CDR3 contains 14 residues. The CDR3: CASSSGGAVQPQHF. The CDR3 nucleotides read TGTGCCAGTAGTAGTGGGGGGGCGGTTCAGCCCCAGCATTTT.

The V call is TRBV5-1, the J call TRBJ1-4; no definite D call. CDR3 size: 15 residues. Germline CDR1 is SGHRS and CDR2 is YFSETQ. V shed 3 bases and J shed 8 bases, with 17 bases lying between them. The CDR3 reads CASSSATLLGEKLFF. The CDR3 DNA is TGCGCCAGCAGCTCGGCGACTCTCTTGGGGGAAAAACTGTTTTTT.

The chain carries TRBV7-3 and TRBJ2-2, with 7 nucleotides matching TRBD1. This CDR3 comprises 16 residues. Germline V CDR1 and CDR2: SGHTA, FQGTGA. Trimming removed 1 base from V and 6 bases from J; junction bases left unmatched: 8. CDR3 sequence reads: CASSLSPGGVPGELFF. For the CDR3, the DNA is TGTGCCAGCAGCTTAAGCCCAGGGGGAGTGCCCGGGGAGCTGTTTTTT.

V is TRBV6-5 and J is TRBJ1-2, with TRBD1 as a possible D gene (5 bases). The length of the CDR3 is 13 residues. The V end was cut by 2 bases, the J end by 4 bases, with 8 bases between. Germline V CDR1 and CDR2: MNHEY, SVGAGI. The CDR3 nucleotides are TGTGCCAGCAGTTACCTAGGGACCTATGGCTACACCTTC. Its protein is CASSYLGTYGYTF.

This rearrangement joins TRBV18 to TRBJ2-7; 9 bases fit TRBD1. After removal of 3 bases from V and 1 base from J, the junction contained 10 bases not matched to a gene. In germline, CDR1 is KGHSH, CDR2 LQKENI. The CDR3 contains 17 residues. DNA of the CDR3: TGTGCCAGCTCACCCCTAGGGCCGGGACAGGGTTCCTACGAGCAGTACTTC. Protein: CASSPLGPGQGSYEQYF.

Notes on this clone: Other DNA sequences in this sample translate to the same CDR3. This sequence joins TRBV28 and TRBJ2-6; no clear D. The V gene lost 4 bases and the J gene lost 4 bases, with 8 bases spanning the gap. The germline gives CDR1 MDHEN, CDR2 SYDVKM. CDR3 size: 14 residues. DNA of the CDR3: TGTGCCAGCAGTTCCTCCTCCGGGGCCAACGTCCTGACTTTC. Translated, it gives CASSSSSGANVLTF.

The chain couples TRBV7-6 to TRBJ2-7; no clear D. Looked up from germline, CDR1 is SGHVS and CDR2 is FNYEAQ. V was cut by 2 bases and J by 2 bases, with 16 bases left in between. The CDR3 is 16 residues long. This CDR3 is CASSLSPGRVPYEQYF. CDR3 coding DNA: TGTGCCAGCAGCTTAAGCCCTGGTAGGGTCCCCTACGAGCAGTACTTC.

The rearrangement joins TRBV18 to TRBJ1-6; TRBD1 aligns across 7 bases. Germline CDR1 and CDR2: KGHSH and LQKENI. Germline trimming cut 3 bases from V and 6 bases from J; bases unmatched to any gene: 2. The CDR3 is 14 residues long. The CDR3 nucleotides are TGTGCCAGCTCACCCGGGGACAGTAATTCACCCCTCCACTTT. This encodes CASSPGDSNSPLHF.

The CDR3 region has the DNA TGTGCCAGCAGCTCAGTAGGGCAAGAGACCCAGTACTTC. This translates into CASSSVGQETQYF. This sequence joins TRBV11-3 and TRBJ2-5; D call uncertain. Per the germline V gene, CDR1 is SGHNT and CDR2 is YENEEA. Trimming stripped 4 bases from V and 2 bases from J, with 8 bases between. CDR3 size: 13 residues.